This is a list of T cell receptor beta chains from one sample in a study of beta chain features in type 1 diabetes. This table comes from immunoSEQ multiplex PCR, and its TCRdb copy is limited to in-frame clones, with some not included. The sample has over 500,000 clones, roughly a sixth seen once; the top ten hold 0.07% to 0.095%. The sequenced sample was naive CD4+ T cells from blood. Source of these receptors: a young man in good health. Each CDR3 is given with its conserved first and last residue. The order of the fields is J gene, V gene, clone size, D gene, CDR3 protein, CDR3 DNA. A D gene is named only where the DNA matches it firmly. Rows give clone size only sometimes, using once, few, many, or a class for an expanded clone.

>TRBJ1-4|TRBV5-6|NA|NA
CASSSGSINEKLFF
TGTGCCAGCAGCTCCGGGTCAATAAATGAAAAACTGTTTTTT
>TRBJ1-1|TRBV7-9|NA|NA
CASLGRGNTEAFF
TGTGCCAGCCTAGGCAGGGGGAACACTGAAGCTTTCTTT
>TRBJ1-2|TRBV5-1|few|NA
CASSYDGDYGYTF
TGCGCCAGCAGCTACGACGGGGACTATGGCTACACCTTC
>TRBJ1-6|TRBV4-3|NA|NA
CASSQEVDRNSPLHF
TGCGCCAGCAGCCAAGAGGTAGACAGGAATTCACCCCTCCACTTT
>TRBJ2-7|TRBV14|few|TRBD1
CASSLTGVYEQYF
TGTGCCAGCAGCCTAACAGGGGTCTACGAGCAGTACTTC
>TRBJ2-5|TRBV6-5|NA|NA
CASSYLETQYF
TGTGCCAGCAGTTACCTTGAGACCCAGTACTTC
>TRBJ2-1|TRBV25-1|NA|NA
CASSFQETVTEQFF
TGTGCCAGCAGTTTTCAGGAGACAGTTACCGAGCAGTTCTTC
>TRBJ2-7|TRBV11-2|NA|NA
CASSVGRQYEQYF
TGTGCCAGCAGCGTTGGACGGCAATACGAGCAGTACTTC
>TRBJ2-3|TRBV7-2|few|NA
CASSPRTVRVGTDTQYF
TGTGCCAGCAGCCCTCGGACAGTGAGAGTGGGCACAGATACGCAGTATTTT
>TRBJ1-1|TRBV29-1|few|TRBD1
CSVGQGRAEAFF
TGCAGCGTTGGACAGGGAAGGGCTGAAGCTTTCTTT
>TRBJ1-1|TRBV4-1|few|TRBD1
CASSRETVGQRTEAFF
TGCGCCAGCAGCCGGGAAACGGTGGGACAGAGGACTGAAGCTTTCTTT
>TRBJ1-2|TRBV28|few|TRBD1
CASSVGQGNYGYTF
TGTGCCAGCAGTGTCGGACAGGGGAACTATGGCTACACCTTC
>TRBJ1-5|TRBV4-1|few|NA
CASSQGSAVYQPQHF
TGCGCCAGCAGCCAAGGTTCGGCAGTTTATCAGCCCCAGCATTTT
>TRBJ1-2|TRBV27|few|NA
CASSLSPGRSYGYTF
TGTGCCAGCAGTTTATCGCCAGGGAGAAGCTATGGCTACACCTTC
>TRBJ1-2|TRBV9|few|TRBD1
CASSPRDSPNYGYTF
TGTGCCAGCAGCCCACGGGACAGTCCTAACTATGGCTACACCTTC
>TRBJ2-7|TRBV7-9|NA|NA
CASSLLGVGYEQYF
TGTGCCAGCAGCCTCCTTGGGGTGGGGTACGAGCAGTACTTC
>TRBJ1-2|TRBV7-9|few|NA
CASSLGKGYGYTF
TGTGCCAGCAGCCTAGGGAAGGGCTATGGCTACACCTTC
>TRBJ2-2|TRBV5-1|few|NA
CASSQENTGELFF
TGCGCCAGCAGCCAAGAGAACACCGGGGAGCTGTTTTTT
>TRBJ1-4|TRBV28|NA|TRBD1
CASSYHPSTGGNEKLFF
TGTGCCAGCAGTTACCACCCGAGTACAGGGGGTAATGAAAAACTGTTTTTT
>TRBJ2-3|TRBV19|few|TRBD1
CASSMRRGSDTQYF
TGTGCCAGTAGTATGCGCAGGGGGTCAGATACGCAGTATTTT
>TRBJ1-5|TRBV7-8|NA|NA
CASSLALGGDQPQHF
TGTGCCAGCAGCTTAGCGTTAGGGGGAGATCAGCCCCAGCATTTT
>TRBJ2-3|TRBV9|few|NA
CASSVERGYTDTQYF
TGTGCCAGCAGCGTAGAGAGGGGTTACACAGATACGCAGTATTTT
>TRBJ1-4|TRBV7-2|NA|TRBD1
CASSLARGQGREKLFF
TGTGCCAGCAGCTTAGCAAGGGGACAGGGGCGAGAAAAACTGTTTTTT
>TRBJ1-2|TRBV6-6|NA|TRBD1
CASSYSRGHIGGYTF
TGTGCCAGCAGTTACTCAAGGGGGCACATAGGTGGCTACACCTTC
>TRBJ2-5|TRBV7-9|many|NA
CASSQETQYF
TGTGCCAGCAGCCAAGAGACCCAGTACTTC
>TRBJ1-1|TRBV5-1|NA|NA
CASSLEVTINTEAFF
TGCGCCAGCAGCTTGGAGGTGACTATCAACACTGAAGCTTTCTTT
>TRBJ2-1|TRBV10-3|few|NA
CAISESRAGVEEQFF
TGTGCCATCAGTGAGTCGAGGGCAGGGGTGGAAGAGCAGTTCTTC